The present entry profiles one T cell receptor beta chain with its context. Its antigen remains unidentified. The CDR3 extends over 15 amino acids. Between the trimmed V and J ends, which lost 6 bases and 1 base, there was a span of 15 bases. CDR1 and CDR2 from the germline V gene are MDHEN and SYDVKM. This entry belongs to a study of T cell responses to AZD1222 COVID-19 vaccine. Study results and caveats: Following two doses of AZD1222, Spike-specific TCR breadth and depth rose. Repertoires were collected only later (after the peak T cell response had occurred). The donor group comprised mostly white British people and more females; the analysis possibly underestimated clonal diversity. Spike regions recognized by vaccine-associated CD4 TCRs spanned the protein, led by 160-218 and 743-854.

The protocol was immunoSEQ multiplex PCR, while the TCRdb copy is restricted to in-frame clones and leaves out a portion. The sample holds about 110,000 clones; roughly nine tenths are singletons and the top ten take around 4.5%. The chain uses TRBV28 and TRBJ1-1; a weak D match, TRBD1 (5 bases). The specimen comprised peripheral blood, sampled on day 0 of AZD1222 vaccination. This sequence was found in an adult in good health. Here the CDR3 reads CASRDPGGGNTEAFF. The CDR3 DNA reads as TGTGCCAGCAGGGACCCCGGGGGGGGGAACACTGAAGCTTTCTTT.